This T cell receptor beta chain was sequenced during a study of shared clonotypes between healthy human individuals. The CDR3 length is 14 residues. The germline V gene has CDR1 MDHEN and CDR2 SYDVKM. Trimming left V 3 bases short and J 5 bases short, with 13 bases between. Repertoires were generated with immunoSEQ multiplex PCR, while TCRdb's copy carries only in-frame clones and drops some. The sample carries about 230,000 clones, 65% recorded once. The chain has TRBV28 and TRBJ1-1, with D possibly TRBD1 on 5 matching bases. The sequence derives from a man aged 25-45 years in good health. The sequenced sample was memory CD4+ T cells sorted from blood. The sample's subset: CD45RA-negative fraction. This chain's CDR3 is CASSFGGKRTEAFF. In DNA form, the CDR3 reads TGTGCCAGCAGTTTCGGGGGAAAAAGGACTGAAGCTTTCTTT.